This is a list of T cell receptor beta chains from one sample in a study of vaccination and CD4 T cells after COVID-19. MiXCR, run by TCRdb on the PCR reads, gives a single entry per CDR3 protein. The sample records under 20,000 distinct CDR3 sequences, roughly 31% being singletons. Their antigens are not known. The sample consisted of cultured CD4+ T cells from blood. The source of these receptors is a human donor with COVID-19. CDR3s include the opening cysteine and the closing phenylalanine or tryptophan. Each record gives: V gene, J gene, clone size, D gene, CDR3 length, CDR3 DNA, CDR3 protein. The D gene is left open where the match is weak. Size is omitted from some rows. Given values are once, few, many or a class for expanded clones.

v_gene: TRBV11-2; j_gene: TRBJ2-1; abundance: -; d_gene: TRBD1; len: 14; CDR3nt: TGTGCCAGCAGCTTGAGGACAGGGAACAATGAGCAGTTCTTC; CDR3aa: CASSLRTGNNEQFF
v_gene: TRBV23-1; j_gene: TRBJ1-5; abundance: few; d_gene: -; len: 14; CDR3nt: TGCGCCAGCAGGCGACAGTATCGCAATCAGCCCCAGCATTTT; CDR3aa: CASRRQYRNQPQHF
v_gene: TRBV6-2/TRBV6-3; j_gene: TRBJ2-7; abundance: -; d_gene: -; len: 13; CDR3nt: TGTGCCAACAGAACCGGGACAAGATACGAGCAGTACTTC; CDR3aa: CANRTGTRYEQYF
v_gene: TRBV7-9; j_gene: TRBJ2-3; abundance: -; d_gene: -; len: 15; CDR3nt: TGTGCCAGCAGCTGGGCAGCCACTAGCACAGATACGCAGTATTTT; CDR3aa: CASSWAATSTDTQYF
v_gene: TRBV5-1; j_gene: TRBJ2-5; abundance: once; d_gene: -; len: 14; CDR3nt: TGCGCCAGCAGCTTGTTGGCCACCAGGGAGACCCAGTACTTC; CDR3aa: CASSLLATRETQYF
v_gene: TRBV11-2; j_gene: TRBJ2-5; abundance: -; d_gene: -; len: 13; CDR3nt: TGTGCCAGCAGCTTGACCCCCCAAGAGACCCAGTACTTC; CDR3aa: CASSLTPQETQYF
v_gene: TRBV11-2; j_gene: TRBJ1-1; abundance: -; d_gene: -; len: 14; CDR3nt: TGTGCCAGCAGCTTAGTCAGGGGGAACACTGAAGCTTTCTTT; CDR3aa: CASSLVRGNTEAFF
v_gene: TRBV6-5; j_gene: TRBJ1-6; abundance: few; d_gene: -; len: 16; CDR3nt: TGTGCCAGCAGTTACTCGAGGAACAGGGCGAATTCACCCCTCCACTTT; CDR3aa: CASSYSRNRANSPLHF
v_gene: TRBV25-1; j_gene: TRBJ1-6; abundance: -; d_gene: TRBD1; len: 16; CDR3nt: TGTGCCAGCAGTAAACGGACAGGCGCGTATAATTCACCCCTCCACTTT; CDR3aa: CASSKRTGAYNSPLHF
v_gene: TRBV19; j_gene: TRBJ1-6; abundance: few; d_gene: TRBD1; len: 14; CDR3nt: TGTGCCAGTAAGACCGGGACAGGGACTTCACCCCTCCACTTT; CDR3aa: CASKTGTGTSPLHF
v_gene: TRBV21-1; j_gene: TRBJ1-3; abundance: -; d_gene: -; len: 16; CDR3nt: TGTGCCAGCAATCGACAGGGCCCCGTCTCTGGAAACACCATATATTTT; CDR3aa: CASNRQGPVSGNTIYF
v_gene: TRBV7-3; j_gene: TRBJ2-6; abundance: -; d_gene: TRBD1; len: 19; CDR3nt: TGTGCCAGCAGCCCCCAGGGCGGGACAGGGCCCTCTGGGGCCAACGTCCTGACTTTC; CDR3aa: CASSPQGGTGPSGANVLTF
v_gene: TRBV20-1; j_gene: TRBJ1-5; abundance: few; d_gene: TRBD1; len: 18; CDR3nt: TGCAGTGCTAATTTTCCGGGACAGGGAATCACTAGCAATCAGCCCCAGCATTTT; CDR3aa: CSANFPGQGITSNQPQHF
v_gene: TRBV6-1; j_gene: TRBJ2-2; abundance: few; d_gene: TRBD2; len: 15; CDR3nt: TGTGCCAGCAGACCGACTATCGGGGGGGCCGGGGAGCTGTTTTTT; CDR3aa: CASRPTIGGAGELFF
v_gene: TRBV20-1; j_gene: TRBJ2-7; abundance: -; d_gene: TRBD2; len: 15; CDR3nt: TGCAGTGCTAGTATACTAGCGGGGGGTCCCGACGAGCAGTACTTC; CDR3aa: CSASILAGGPDEQYF
v_gene: TRBV7-8; j_gene: TRBJ2-3; abundance: few; d_gene: -; len: 11; CDR3nt: TGTGCCAGCAGCCCGTTAGATACGCAGTATTTT; CDR3aa: CASSPLDTQYF
v_gene: TRBV7-6; j_gene: TRBJ1-3; abundance: -; d_gene: -; len: 15; CDR3nt: TGTGCCAGCAGCTGGGGGGGGGCATCCGGAAACACCATATATTTT; CDR3aa: CASSWGGASGNTIYF
v_gene: TRBV7-8; j_gene: TRBJ2-7; abundance: few; d_gene: TRBD1; len: 15; CDR3nt: TGTGCCAGCAGCTCTCCCGGGACAGGGAAGTACGAGCAGTACTTC; CDR3aa: CASSSPGTGKYEQYF
v_gene: TRBV4-3; j_gene: TRBJ2-7; abundance: -; d_gene: -; len: 13; CDR3nt: TGCGCCAGCAGCCAATACCTTGAAGGAAGGCAGTACTTC; CDR3aa: CASSQYLEGRQYF
v_gene: TRBV11-2; j_gene: TRBJ2-7; abundance: once; d_gene: TRBD1; len: 15; CDR3nt: TGTGCCAGCAGCTTGACAGGGGCCTCCTCCTACGAGCAGTACTTC; CDR3aa: CASSLTGASSYEQYF
v_gene: TRBV20-1; j_gene: TRBJ1-2; abundance: -; d_gene: TRBD1; len: 13; CDR3nt: TGCAGTGCTAGAGCGACAGGGAACTATGGCTACGCCTTC; CDR3aa: CSARATGNYGYAF
v_gene: TRBV6-5; j_gene: TRBJ2-3; abundance: few; d_gene: -; len: 13; CDR3nt: TGTGCCAGCAGTTACCCGGGGAGGGATACGCAGTATTTT; CDR3aa: CASSYPGRDTQYF
v_gene: TRBV6-1; j_gene: TRBJ1-6; abundance: -; d_gene: -; len: 13; CDR3nt: TGTGCCAGCACCCCTTATGGGAATTCACCCCTCCACTTT; CDR3aa: CASTPYGNSPLHF
v_gene: TRBV6-1; j_gene: TRBJ1-2; abundance: -; d_gene: -; len: 14; CDR3nt: TGTGCCAGCAGCCCCTGGCAGGGTGACTATGGCTACACCTTC; CDR3aa: CASSPWQGDYGYTF
v_gene: TRBV12-3/TRBV12-4; j_gene: TRBJ2-7; abundance: few; d_gene: -; len: 14; CDR3nt: TGTGCCAGCAGTTTACAGAGGGCCCCTAAGGAGCAGTACTTC; CDR3aa: CASSLQRAPKEQYF
v_gene: TRBV12-3/TRBV12-4; j_gene: TRBJ1-6; abundance: -; d_gene: -; len: 17; CDR3nt: TGTGCCAGCAGTTTAAGGACAGTACCATCTAATAATTCACCCCTCCACTTT; CDR3aa: CASSLRTVPSNNSPLHF
v_gene: TRBV4-2; j_gene: TRBJ1-6; abundance: -; d_gene: TRBD1; len: 18; CDR3nt: TGTGCCAGCAGCCAGGCGGGACAGTCGAGCTCCTATAATTCACCCCTCCACTTT; CDR3aa: CASSQAGQSSSYNSPLHF
v_gene: TRBV7-9; j_gene: TRBJ1-1; abundance: few; d_gene: TRBD1; len: 14; CDR3nt: TGTGCCAGCAGTTTACAGGGGACCAAGGAAGAAGCTTTCTTT; CDR3aa: CASSLQGTKEEAFF
v_gene: TRBV20-1; j_gene: TRBJ2-3; abundance: -; d_gene: -; len: 16; CDR3nt: TGCAGTGCCGACACAAATCTGGGGGTCCGCTTTGATACGCAGTATTTT; CDR3aa: CSADTNLGVRFDTQYF
v_gene: TRBV29-1; j_gene: TRBJ1-1; abundance: -; d_gene: -; len: 12; CDR3nt: TGCAGCGTTGACCCGGGGGGCACTGAAGCTTTCTTT; CDR3aa: CSVDPGGTEAFF
v_gene: TRBV15; j_gene: TRBJ2-5; abundance: few; d_gene: TRBD1; len: 15; CDR3nt: TGTGCCACCAGCAGGGGGACAGATCAACAAGAGACCCAGTACTTC; CDR3aa: CATSRGTDQQETQYF
v_gene: TRBV5-6; j_gene: TRBJ1-6; abundance: -; d_gene: -; len: 16; CDR3nt: TGTGCCAGCAGCTTAGGAGGGCGCGTTAACTATTCACCCCTCCACTTT; CDR3aa: CASSLGGRVNYSPLHF
v_gene: TRBV14; j_gene: TRBJ2-7; abundance: few; d_gene: -; len: 14; CDR3nt: TGTGCCAGCAGCGGGCGACCCTCCTCCTACGAGCAGTACTTC; CDR3aa: CASSGRPSSYEQYF
v_gene: TRBV6-2/TRBV6-3; j_gene: TRBJ2-5; abundance: -; d_gene: -; len: 16; CDR3nt: TGTGCCAGCAGTCCCCGAGGGAGTGGGATACAAGAGACCCAGTACTTC; CDR3aa: CASSPRGSGIQETQYF
v_gene: TRBV10-3; j_gene: TRBJ2-3; abundance: -; d_gene: TRBD2; len: 14; CDR3nt: TGTGCCATCACGCCAGCGGGGGCGGGAGATACGCAGTATTTT; CDR3aa: CAITPAGAGDTQYF
v_gene: TRBV5-6; j_gene: TRBJ2-3; abundance: -; d_gene: TRBD2; len: 14; CDR3nt: TGTGCCAGCAGCTTTAGCGGGGGGGCCGATACGCAGTATTTT; CDR3aa: CASSFSGGADTQYF
v_gene: TRBV5-1; j_gene: TRBJ1-2; abundance: -; d_gene: -; len: 15; CDR3nt: TGCGCCAGCAGCTTGGATCCAGGGGAGGACTATGGCTACACCTTC; CDR3aa: CASSLDPGEDYGYTF
v_gene: TRBV19; j_gene: TRBJ2-3; abundance: -; d_gene: -; len: 14; CDR3nt: TGTGCCAGTAGTGTTTTAGCGGTGGGAGATACGCAGTATTTT; CDR3aa: CASSVLAVGDTQYF
v_gene: TRBV7-2; j_gene: TRBJ2-5; abundance: -; d_gene: -; len: 11; CDR3nt: TGTGCCAGCAGCCCAAGGGAGACCCAGTACTTC; CDR3aa: CASSPRETQYF
v_gene: TRBV21-1; j_gene: TRBJ2-7; abundance: -; d_gene: -; len: 15; CDR3nt: TGTGCCAGCCGCCTGGAGGCGGGGGATAGATACGAGCAGTACTTC; CDR3aa: CASRLEAGDRYEQYF
v_gene: TRBV15; j_gene: TRBJ2-3; abundance: -; d_gene: -; len: 18; CDR3nt: TGTGCCACCAGCAGAGATACTTCCGGGGCGAGAGGCACAGATACGCAGTATTTT; CDR3aa: CATSRDTSGARGTDTQYF
v_gene: TRBV19; j_gene: TRBJ1-1; abundance: -; d_gene: -; len: 15; CDR3nt: TGTGCCAGTAGTATAGTTCAGGCCATGAACACTGAAGCTTTCTTT; CDR3aa: CASSIVQAMNTEAFF
v_gene: TRBV6-4; j_gene: TRBJ2-2; abundance: -; d_gene: TRBD1; len: 16; CDR3nt: TGTGCCAGCAGTGACGAGGGGGCGGTAGGGACCGGGGAGCTGTTTTTT; CDR3aa: CASSDEGAVGTGELFF
v_gene: TRBV7-9; j_gene: TRBJ2-3; abundance: -; d_gene: -; len: 11; CDR3nt: TGTGCCAGCAGCTTAACAGATACGCAGTATTTT; CDR3aa: CASSLTDTQYF
v_gene: TRBV7-2; j_gene: TRBJ1-5; abundance: -; d_gene: -; len: 13; CDR3nt: TGTGCCAGCAGCTTCGGGACAACACAGCCCCAGCATTTT; CDR3aa: CASSFGTTQPQHF
v_gene: TRBV7-2; j_gene: TRBJ2-7; abundance: -; d_gene: -; len: 15; CDR3nt: TGTGCCAGCAGCTTAGGGGGGACCGCTTTTTACGAGCAGTACTTC; CDR3aa: CASSLGGTAFYEQYF
v_gene: TRBV7-2; j_gene: TRBJ1-1; abundance: -; d_gene: -; len: 13; CDR3nt: TGTGCCAGCAGCTTAATGGGCAACACTGAAGCTTTCTTT; CDR3aa: CASSLMGNTEAFF
v_gene: TRBV19; j_gene: TRBJ1-1; abundance: -; d_gene: -; len: 11; CDR3nt: TGTGCCAGTAGTCTGGACCGGGAAGCTTTCTTT; CDR3aa: CASSLDREAFF
v_gene: TRBV7-6; j_gene: TRBJ1-2; abundance: -; d_gene: -; len: 13; CDR3nt: TGTGCCAGCAGCAAGGGGCCTGACTATGGCTACACCTTC; CDR3aa: CASSKGPDYGYTF
v_gene: TRBV7-2; j_gene: TRBJ2-5; abundance: -; d_gene: TRBD2; len: 15; CDR3nt: TGTGCCAGCAGCTTAGTAGGCGGGGGGAGTGAGACCCAGTACTTC; CDR3aa: CASSLVGGGSETQYF
v_gene: TRBV30; j_gene: TRBJ1-2; abundance: -; d_gene: -; len: 12; CDR3nt: TGTGCCTGGAAAGCAATTGGTGGGGGCTACACCTTC; CDR3aa: CAWKAIGGGYTF